In its sample, the clone carrying this T cell receptor beta chain was seen many times. The junction and the germline gene differ at one end; a read error may be behind it. The entry originates in a study of T cells in Graves' hyperthyroidism and ophthalmopathy. What was amplified from RNA transcripts were TCR beta CDR3 regions. RT-PCR in the first round (using the HTBI primer set) targeted the TCR CDR3. Using its own MiXCR run on the multiplex PCR reads, TCRdb lists one record per CDR3 protein. Seen here are approximately 480,000 distinct CDR3 sequences, roughly 20% observed once, and the top ten hold approximately 25%. The CDR3 has 15 amino acids. The germline CDR1 and CDR2 sequences are MDHEN and SYDVKM.

This chain uses TRBV28 with TRBJ2-2; 7 positions agree with TRBD2. The specimen was blood. The TCR was taken from a man younger than 35 with Graves' hyperthyroidism. CDR3 nucleotide sequence: TGTGCCACGGACGATGGGGGGGGACGTGGCGGGGAGCTGCTTTTT. Translating it yields CATDDGGGRGGELLF.